This T cell receptor beta chain was identified during a study of human T cells and chemical hapten exposure (TCRdb year 2021). Regarding the complete study: For sensitization, 2% DPC in acetone was applied to an approximately 2 cm by approximately 2 cm area of upper inner arm skin. Libraries were combined into a pool for sequencing, and differences in TCR yield between samples came mainly from small differences in library volumes within the pool. Patch tests used Finn chambers with 0.01% DPC on the upper back, scored after 6 days by International Contact Dermatitis Research Group standards. Throughout the approximately 22-week study period, patients were also given weekly therapeutic DPC doses on the scalp. The study tracked peripheral blood TCR repertoire changes in vivo during primary and secondary sensitization to the hapten diphenylcyclopropenone (DPC) in alopecia patients. Blood for TCR sequencing was provided by twenty-nine alopecia patients at one to four time points (pre-sensitization, 2, 6 and 24 weeks). Blood samples were taken from patients before sensitization (week 0) and then at 2, 6 and about 24 weeks after DPC sensitization. The patient cohort, mostly female, included alopecia areata with under or over 50% scalp involvement, alopecia totalis and alopecia universalis.

This clonotype was counted between two and nine times. Its antigen is unknown. No quality values exist for individual bases; no much larger clone is one base distant. The library relied on RACE. The sequencer was a NextSeq 500. During library preparation, unique molecular identifiers were attached to individual cDNA molecules so that TCRs could be counted quantitatively and reproducibly. From each blood RNA sample, both TCR alpha and TCR beta chains were sequenced. In the paper's pipeline: The median number of TCRs per sample was over 95,000, ranging from about 23,224 to 700,000. V, J and CDR3 annotation of the TCR reads was performed with the Decombinator software suite. For PS versus PT1 abundance plots, all samples were subsampled to the same number of TCRs (28,000). Expanded TCRs were defined as absent before sensitization and observed at least eight times at the 2-week time point. In-frame beta chains were kept once TCRdb had trimmed the public reads at Q25 with fastp and called clones with MiXCR. Rows with a matching CDR3 protein are joined into one entry that keeps the most common DNA and genes. These V and J calls rely on TCRdb rather than the paper's analysis. This sample lists around 300,000 distinct CDR3 sequences; around 7.7% were detected once. The ten most abundant clones make up about 1.1% of the sample.

V sheds 7 bases and J sheds 6 bases, leaving 18 bases between their ends. From cysteine to phenylalanine, the CDR3 is 14 amino acids long. Just CDR3 DNA is preserved here, 42 bases in frame from base 1. The germline V gene specifies SGHAT as CDR1 and FQNNGV as CDR2. The paper's findings and limits, for the study overall: The number of TCRs above 1 in 1000 frequency did not change with DPC sensitization; there was no evidence of global repertoire structure alterations. Expanded TCRs formed significantly more large CDR3 similarity clusters than pre-sensitization or healthy control sets, consistent with antigen-driven responses. After repeated subsampling, changes were observed in the strength of the expansion versus patch-test correlation and in the threshold at which the correlation became significant. Because every patient had alopecia, a presumed autoimmune disease, the patients' immune response might differ from that of healthy individuals. The number of PT1 expanded TCRs positively correlated with patch test score, significant at thresholds 8, 16 and 32 but not 4.

The sample's time point label, decoded: pre-sensitization, week 0. The treatment or condition label corresponds to: therapeutic diphenylcyclopropenone sensitization with weekly scalp DPC. Blood at each patch-test visit was drawn before the patch test was applied. Eligible patients were aged 18 to 70, diagnosed with alopecia, deemed suitable for DPC therapy, and excluded if pregnant. Total RNA was isolated from unfractionated whole blood collected in Tempus Blood RNA tubes. The receptor chain draws on TRBV11-2 and TRBJ1-1; the D gene remains uncertain. This TCR came from a man between 18 and 35 years old with alopecia areata. Some clones in this sample may be carry-over from other donors' samples. Sample: whole blood, taken in connection with sensitization to the hapten diphenylcyclopropenone (DPC). The CDR3 loop reads CASNTGPEFAEAFF. The DNA sequence follows: TGTGCCAGCAACACTGGCCCGGAATTCGCTGAAGCTTTCTTT.